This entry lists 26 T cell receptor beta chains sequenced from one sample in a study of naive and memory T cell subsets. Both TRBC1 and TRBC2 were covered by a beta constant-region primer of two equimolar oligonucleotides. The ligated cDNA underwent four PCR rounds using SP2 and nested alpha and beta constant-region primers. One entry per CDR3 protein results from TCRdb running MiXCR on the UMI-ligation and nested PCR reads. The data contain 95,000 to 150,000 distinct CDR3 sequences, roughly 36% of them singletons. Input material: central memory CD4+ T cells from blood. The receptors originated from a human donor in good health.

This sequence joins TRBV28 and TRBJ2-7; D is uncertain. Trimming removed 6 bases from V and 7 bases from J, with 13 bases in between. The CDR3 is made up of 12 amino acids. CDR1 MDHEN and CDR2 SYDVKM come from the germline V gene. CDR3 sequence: CASRNGEREQYF. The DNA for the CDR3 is TGTGCCAGCAGAAATGGGGAAAGGGAGCAGTACTTC.

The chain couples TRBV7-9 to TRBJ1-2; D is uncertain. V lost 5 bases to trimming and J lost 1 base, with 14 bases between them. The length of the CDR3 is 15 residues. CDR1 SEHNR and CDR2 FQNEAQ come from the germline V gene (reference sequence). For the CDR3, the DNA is TGTGCCAGCAGCGTGGACGGACGGATTAACTATGGCTACACCTTC. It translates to CASSVDGRINYGYTF.

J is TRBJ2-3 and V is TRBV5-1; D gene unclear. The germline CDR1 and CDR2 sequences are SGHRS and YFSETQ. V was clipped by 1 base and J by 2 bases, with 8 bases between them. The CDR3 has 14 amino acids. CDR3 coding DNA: TGCGCCAGCAGCTTGACTACACCCACAGATACGCAGTATTTT. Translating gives CASSLTTPTDTQYF.

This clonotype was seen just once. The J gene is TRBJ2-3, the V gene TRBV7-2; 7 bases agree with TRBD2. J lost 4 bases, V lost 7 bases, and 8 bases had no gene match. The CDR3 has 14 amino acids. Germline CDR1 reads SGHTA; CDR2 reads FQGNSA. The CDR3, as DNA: TGTGCCAGCACTCGGACTAGATCTCCAGATACGCAGTATTTT. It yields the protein CASTRTRSPDTQYF.

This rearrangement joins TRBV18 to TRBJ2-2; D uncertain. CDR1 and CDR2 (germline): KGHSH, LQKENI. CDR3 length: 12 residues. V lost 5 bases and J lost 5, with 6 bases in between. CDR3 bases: TGTGCCAGCTCAACAGAAACCGGGGAGCTGTTTTTT. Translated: CASSTETGELFF. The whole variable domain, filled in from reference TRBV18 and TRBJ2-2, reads NAGVMQNPRHLVRRRGQEARLRCSPMKGHSHVYWYRQLPEEGLKFMVYLQKENIIDESGMPKERFSAEFPKEGPSILRIQQVVRGDSAAYFCASSTETGELFFGEGSRLTVL.

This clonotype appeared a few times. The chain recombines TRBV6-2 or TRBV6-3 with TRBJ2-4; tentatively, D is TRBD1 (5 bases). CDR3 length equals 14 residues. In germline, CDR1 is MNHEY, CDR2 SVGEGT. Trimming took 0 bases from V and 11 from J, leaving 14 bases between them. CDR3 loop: CASSYSPQGGLQYF. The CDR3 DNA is TGTGCCAGCAGTTACTCCCCCCAGGGTGGGCTTCAGTACTTC.

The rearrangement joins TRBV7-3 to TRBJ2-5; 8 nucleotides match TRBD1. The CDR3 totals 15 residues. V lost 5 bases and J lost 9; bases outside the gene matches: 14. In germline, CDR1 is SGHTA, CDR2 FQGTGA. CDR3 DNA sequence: TGTGCCAGCAGCCCCACCAACGACAGGGGACAACCCCAGTACTTC. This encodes CASSPTNDRGQPQYF.

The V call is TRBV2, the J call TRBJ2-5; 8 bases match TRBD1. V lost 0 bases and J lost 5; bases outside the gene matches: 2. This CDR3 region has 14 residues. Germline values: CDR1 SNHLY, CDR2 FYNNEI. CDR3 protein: CASSEARQGETQYF. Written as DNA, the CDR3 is TGTGCCAGCAGTGAAGCGCGACAGGGGGAGACCCAGTACTTC. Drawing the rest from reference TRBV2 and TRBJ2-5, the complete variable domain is EPEVTQTPSHQVTQMGQEVILRCVPISNHLYFYWYRQILGQKVEFLVSFYNNEISEKSEIFDDQFSVERPDGSNFTLKIRSTKLEDSAMYFCASSEARQGETQYFGPGTRLLVL.

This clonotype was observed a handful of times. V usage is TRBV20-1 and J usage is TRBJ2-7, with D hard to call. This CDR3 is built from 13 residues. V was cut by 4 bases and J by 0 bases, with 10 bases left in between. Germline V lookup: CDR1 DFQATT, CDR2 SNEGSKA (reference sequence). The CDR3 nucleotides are TGCAGTGCTAAAGTCCCCAGCTCCTACGAGCAGTACTTC. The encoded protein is CSAKVPSSYEQYF.

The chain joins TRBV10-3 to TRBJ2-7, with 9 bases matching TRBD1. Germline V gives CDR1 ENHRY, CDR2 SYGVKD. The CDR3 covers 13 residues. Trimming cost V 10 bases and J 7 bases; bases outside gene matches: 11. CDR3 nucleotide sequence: TGTGCCACCCAGGAGGGACAGGGCGGGGAGCAGTACTTC. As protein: CATQEGQGGEQYF.

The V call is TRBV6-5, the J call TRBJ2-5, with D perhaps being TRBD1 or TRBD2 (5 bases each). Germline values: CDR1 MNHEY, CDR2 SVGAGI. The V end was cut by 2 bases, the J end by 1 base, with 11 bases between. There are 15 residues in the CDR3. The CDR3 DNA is TGTGCCAGCAGTTACGGGACGTACTCCCAAGAGACCCAGTACTTC. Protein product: CASSYGTYSQETQYF.

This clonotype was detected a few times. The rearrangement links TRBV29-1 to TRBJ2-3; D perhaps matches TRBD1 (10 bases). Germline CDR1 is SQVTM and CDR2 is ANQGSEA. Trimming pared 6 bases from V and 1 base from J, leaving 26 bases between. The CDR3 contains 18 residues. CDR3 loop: CSVASGTGVALGTDTQYF. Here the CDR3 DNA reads TGCAGCGTGGCTAGCGGGACAGGGGTTGCCTTGGGCACAGATACGCAGTATTTT.

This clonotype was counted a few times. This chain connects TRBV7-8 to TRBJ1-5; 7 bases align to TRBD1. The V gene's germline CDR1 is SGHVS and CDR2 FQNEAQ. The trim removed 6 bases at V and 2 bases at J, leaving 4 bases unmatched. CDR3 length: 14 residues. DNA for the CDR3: TGTGCCAGCAGTCTGCAGGGGGGCAATCAGCCCCAGCATTTT. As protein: CASSLQGGNQPQHF.

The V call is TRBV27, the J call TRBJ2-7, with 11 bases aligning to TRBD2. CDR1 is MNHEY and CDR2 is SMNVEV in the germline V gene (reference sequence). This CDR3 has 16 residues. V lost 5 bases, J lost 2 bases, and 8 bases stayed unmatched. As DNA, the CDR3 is TGTGCCAGCAGTAGAGGAGGGACTAGCGGAGCCTACGAGCAGTACTTC. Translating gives CASSRGGTSGAYEQYF.

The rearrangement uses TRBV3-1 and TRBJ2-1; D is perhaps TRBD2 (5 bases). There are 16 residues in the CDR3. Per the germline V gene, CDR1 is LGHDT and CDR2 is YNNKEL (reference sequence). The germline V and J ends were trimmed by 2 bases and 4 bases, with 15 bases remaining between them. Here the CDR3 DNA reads TGTGCCAGCAGCCAACCGGGAAGGACTCTATACAATGAGCAGTTCTTC. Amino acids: CASSQPGRTLYNEQFF.

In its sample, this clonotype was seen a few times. In DNA form, the CDR3 reads TGTGCCAGCAGTTACGGCCCGAAGAACACTGAAGCTTTCTTT. Its protein is CASSYGPKNTEAFF. The chain joins TRBV6-6 to TRBJ1-1; D is ambiguous. The CDR3 covers 14 residues. Germline V CDR1 and CDR2: MNHNY, SVGAGI (reference sequence). Deletions cut 2 bases from V and 1 base from J, with 8 bases between.

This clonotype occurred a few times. In DNA, the CDR3 is TGCAGTGCCTACGTGGGACAGGGGGCGGGTGGCTACACCTTC. Amino acid sequence: CSAYVGQGAGGYTF. This chain joins TRBV20-1 and TRBJ1-2, with 12 bases that match TRBD1. The CDR3 extends over 14 amino acids. The V and J ends lost 6 bases and 7 bases, in that order; junction bases with no gene match: 9. Germline loops: CDR1 DFQATT, CDR2 SNEGSKA (reference sequence).

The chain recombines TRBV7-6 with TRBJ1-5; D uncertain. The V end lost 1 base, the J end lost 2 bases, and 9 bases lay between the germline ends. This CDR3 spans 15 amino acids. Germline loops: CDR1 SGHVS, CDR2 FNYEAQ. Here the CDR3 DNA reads TGTGCCAGCAGCTTAGGAGATCGGGGCAATCAGCCCCAGCATTTT. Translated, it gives CASSLGDRGNQPQHF.

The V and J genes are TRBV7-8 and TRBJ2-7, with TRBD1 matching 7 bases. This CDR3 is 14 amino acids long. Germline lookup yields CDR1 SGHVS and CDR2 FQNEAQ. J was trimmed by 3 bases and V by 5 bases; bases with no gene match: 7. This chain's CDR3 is CASSRDRQIYEQYF. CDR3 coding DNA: TGTGCCAGCAGCCGGGACAGACAGATCTACGAGCAGTACTTC. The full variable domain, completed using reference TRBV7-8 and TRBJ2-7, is GAGVSQSPRYKVAKRGQDVALRCDPISGHVSLFWYQQALGQGPEFLTYFQNEAQLDKSGLPSDRFFAERPEGSVSTLKIQRTQQEDSAVYLCASSRDRQIYEQYFGPGTRLTVT.

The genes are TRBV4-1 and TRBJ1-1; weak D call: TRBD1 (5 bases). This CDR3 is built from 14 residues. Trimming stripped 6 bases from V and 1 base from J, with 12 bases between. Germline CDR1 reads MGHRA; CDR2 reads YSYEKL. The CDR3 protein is CASRGTLKNTEAFF. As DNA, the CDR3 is TGCGCCAGCAGGGGGACCCTTAAGAACACTGAAGCTTTCTTT.

In DNA form, the CDR3 reads TGTGCCAGCAGCTTGGCGGAGGCCAACGTCCTGACTTTC. Residues: CASSLAEANVLTF. The J gene is TRBJ2-6, the V gene TRBV5-6; D unresolved. The CDR3 is 13 residues long. Germline V gene data show CDR1 as SGHDT and CDR2 as YYEEEE. Trimming removed 0 bases from V and 6 bases from J, with 4 bases in between.

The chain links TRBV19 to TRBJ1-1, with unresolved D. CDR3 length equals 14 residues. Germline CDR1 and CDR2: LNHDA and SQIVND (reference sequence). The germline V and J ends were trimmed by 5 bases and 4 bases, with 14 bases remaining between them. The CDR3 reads CASSVGRGGTEAFF. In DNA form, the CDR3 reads TGTGCCAGTAGTGTAGGACGGGGTGGCACTGAAGCTTTCTTT. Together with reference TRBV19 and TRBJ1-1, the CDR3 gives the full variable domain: DGGITQSPKYLFRKEGQNVTLSCEQNLNHDAMYWYRQDPGQGLRLIYYSQIVNDFQKGDIAEGYSVSREKKESFPLTVTSAQKNPTAFYLCASSVGRGGTEAFFGQGTRLTVV.

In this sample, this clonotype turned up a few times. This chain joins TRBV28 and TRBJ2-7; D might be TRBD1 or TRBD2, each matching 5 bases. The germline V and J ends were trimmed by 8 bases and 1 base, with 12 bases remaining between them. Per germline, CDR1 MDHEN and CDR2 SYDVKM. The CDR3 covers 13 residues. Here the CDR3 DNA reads TGTGCCAGCCTGGGGGTGAATTCCTACGAGCAGTACTTC. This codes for CASLGVNSYEQYF.

In nucleotides, the CDR3 is TGTGCCAGCAGGCTCAGTGAGGTCTACGAGCAGTACTTC. Protein sequence: CASRLSEVYEQYF. The chain has TRBV6-6 and TRBJ2-7; no firm D call. The V end lost 6 bases, the J end lost 3 bases, and 12 bases lay between the germline ends. Per germline, CDR1 MNHNY and CDR2 SVGAGI (reference sequence). This CDR3 spans 13 amino acids.

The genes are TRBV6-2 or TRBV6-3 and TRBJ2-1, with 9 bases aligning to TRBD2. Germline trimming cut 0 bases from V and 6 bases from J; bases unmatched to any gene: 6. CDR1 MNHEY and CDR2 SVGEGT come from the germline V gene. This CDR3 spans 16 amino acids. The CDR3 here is CASSYSPSGNINEQFF. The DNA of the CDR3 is TGTGCCAGCAGTTACTCGCCTAGCGGGAATATCAATGAGCAGTTCTTC.

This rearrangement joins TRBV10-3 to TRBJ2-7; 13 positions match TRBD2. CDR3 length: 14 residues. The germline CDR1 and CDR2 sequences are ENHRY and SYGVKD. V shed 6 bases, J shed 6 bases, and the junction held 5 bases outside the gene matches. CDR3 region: CAIRGLAGAGEQYF. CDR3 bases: TGTGCCATCAGAGGACTAGCGGGAGCGGGCGAGCAGTACTTC.